This T cell receptor (beta chain) stems from a study of blood T cell repertoires in COVID-19. Profiling relied on immunoSEQ multiplex PCR, and the TCRdb table lists in-frame clones only, not all of them. The data show 140,000 or so clones, with around 80% seen just once and around 4% held by the top ten. V trimming: 5 bases; J trimming: 0 bases; junction bases outside the gene matches: 10. CDR3 length equals 17 residues. Germline lookup yields CDR1 PRHDT and CDR2 FYEKMQ (reference sequence). The receptor's source is a man aged 55 to 70 with acute or convalescent COVID-19. The specimen sequenced was peripheral blood. The gene calls are TRBV13 and TRBJ2-5; 9 nucleotides match TRBD1. The CDR3 sequence is CASSAYRGQGHQETQYF. The CDR3 DNA sequence: TGTGCCAGCAGCGCATACAGGGGGCAAGGACACCAAGAGACCCAGTACTTC.